The clone carrying this TCR beta chain was seen more than once but under ten times. This sample is part of a study of identical twins. TCRdb used MiXCR to reprocess the 5' RACE reads, holding one entry per CDR3 protein. The sample has approximately 670,000 distinct CDR3 sequences, roughly 6.2% seen once. From germline, CDR1 is SGHTA and CDR2 FQGNSA. The CDR3 consists of 16 residues. Trimming took off 6 bases at V and 1 base at J, with 18 bases between the two ends. The chain links TRBV7-2 to TRBJ2-5; perhaps TRBD1 as D (5 bases). Sequenced sample: naive T cells sorted from blood. This receptor was identified in a man between 18 and 35 years old in good health. The CDR3 reads CASSLNRGYVQETQYF. The CDR3 DNA reads as TGTGCCAGCAGTCTTAATAGGGGCTACGTCCAAGAGACCCAGTACTTC. The variable domain in full, with the rest retrieved from reference TRBV7-2 and TRBJ2-5, is GAGVSQSPSNKVTEKGKDVELRCDPISGHTALYWYRQSLGQGLEFLIYFQGNSAPDKSGLPSDRFSAERTGGSVSTLTIQRTQQEDSAVYLCASSLNRGYVQETQYFGPGTRLLVL.